These T cell receptor beta chains were read from a single sample in a study of blood T cell repertoires in COVID-19. The repertoire was sequenced with immunoSEQ multiplex PCR; TCRdb's copy has only in-frame clones and lacks some. The data contain 300,000 or so clones, about 83% of them singletons. What was sequenced was peripheral blood. These receptors all stem from a woman between 45 and 65 years old with acute or convalescent COVID-19. Both conserved end residues are part of each CDR3.

CDR3	V	J
CASSPRTGNTEAFF	TRBV7-9	TRBJ1-1
CASSDSGRGGYEQFF	TRBV18	TRBJ2-1
CASSPPGTSGLDEQFF	TRBV18	TRBJ2-1
CASSGRRGGNLHF	TRBV27	TRBJ1-5
CSASPGSETQYF	TRBV20-1	TRBJ2-5
CASSLRVSNTEAFF	TRBV27	TRBJ1-1
CSASAAGSGANVLTF	TRBV20-1	TRBJ2-6
CASSPLAGLNTGELFF	TRBV5-1	TRBJ2-2
CASSTSGQETQYF	TRBV5-1	TRBJ2-5
CATEPSGSRNTGELFF	TRBV4-1	TRBJ2-2
CASSSQPGTGPTEAFF	TRBV5-1	TRBJ1-1
CASSPPSGVAGANVLTF	TRBV18	TRBJ2-6
CASSLQDNEKLFF	TRBV5-1	TRBJ1-4
CATSEALSGEQYF	TRBV24-1	TRBJ2-7
CASSPRTGNNEKLFF	TRBV18	TRBJ1-4
CTSSLLAGASSYEQYF	TRBV27	TRBJ2-7
CASSQDRTEAFF	TRBV4-1	TRBJ1-1
CASSHELGQGSYEQYF	TRBV5-1	TRBJ2-7
CAISELVTAAGEQYF	TRBV10-3	TRBJ2-7
CASSRLGQGTYGYTF	TRBV14	TRBJ1-2
CASSLASGRVTYNEQFF	TRBV27	TRBJ2-1
CATSYEGAYEQYF	TRBV10-2	TRBJ2-7
CASSARTGVNTEAFF	TRBV9	TRBJ1-1
CASSLASGSREQYF	TRBV11-3	TRBJ2-7
CASSRLHSREGLSFF	TRBV3-1/TRBV3-2	TRBJ2-1
CASNPRPDTQYF	TRBV7-9	TRBJ2-3
CASSTGDSYNSPLHF	TRBV9	TRBJ1-6
CASSSGHYEQYF	TRBV11-2	TRBJ2-7
CASSLMSGSSTDTQYF	TRBV7-3	TRBJ2-3